Following are 16 T cell receptor beta chains from one sample sequenced in a study of graft-versus-host responses after intestinal transplantation. Produced via immunoSEQ multiplex PCR; TCRdb's table is partial and in-frame only. Altogether about 90,000 clones are present, roughly 92% being singletons, with the ten largest covering about 0.3%. The antigens for these receptors are not known. Specimen: unstimulated CD4+ T cells sorted from spleen or lymph node cells, collected before intestinal transplant. These TCRs come from a human donor who received an intestinal transplant.

This chain joins TRBV6-1 and TRBJ1-2; D is unclear. The CDR3 consists of 14 residues. Per the germline V gene, CDR1 is MNHNS and CDR2 is SASEGT. V dropped 4 bases and J dropped 4 bases, with 13 bases sitting between them. CDR3 region: CASSVKGIAYGYTF. CDR3 DNA: TGTGCCAGCAGTGTGAAAGGGATTGCCTATGGCTACACCTTC.

The chain has TRBV27 and TRBJ2-1; possibly TRBD1 for D (6 bases). Per the germline V gene, CDR1 is MNHEY and CDR2 is SMNVEV (reference sequence). Trimming stripped 5 bases from V and 0 bases from J, with 17 bases between. The CDR3 has 17 amino acids. For the CDR3, the DNA is TGTGCCAGCAGTCCAATTAAGGGGACAATCTCCTACAATGAGCAGTTCTTC. Its translation is CASSPIKGTISYNEQFF.

The chain couples TRBV6-5 to TRBJ1-1; D possibly corresponds to TRBD1 (6 bases). V lost 5 bases to trimming and J lost 6 bases, with 13 bases between them. The CDR3 spans 13 residues. Per germline, CDR1 MNHEY and CDR2 SVGAGI. The CDR3 DNA follows: TGTGCCAGCAGTGAAGGGGGGGGCCCTGAAGCTTTCTTT. Its translation is CASSEGGGPEAFF.

As DNA, the CDR3 is TGTGCCAGCAGCGTAGGCCCACTTTTTAACACTGAAGCTTTCTTT. It codes for CASSVGPLFNTEAFF. The gene calls are TRBV9 and TRBJ1-1; D gene ambiguous. Germline CDR1 and CDR2: SGDLS and YYNGEE. V gave up 0 bases and J gave up 2 bases, with 11 bases separating them. The length of the CDR3 is 15 residues.

J is TRBJ1-1 and V is TRBV7-2, with D unclear. CDR3 size: 15 residues. Germline CDR1 is SGHTA and CDR2 is FQGNSA. The ends were cut back, 0 bases at V and 0 bases at J, with 8 bases in the middle. CDR3 nucleotide sequence: TGTGCCAGCAGCTTAGCGACTGCTCTGAACACTGAAGCTTTCTTT. Amino acid sequence: CASSLATALNTEAFF.

The CDR3: CASSVGGQPKKLFF. Written as DNA, the CDR3 is TGTGCCAGCAGCGTAGGGGGACAGCCGAAAAAACTGTTTTTT. V and J are TRBV9 and TRBJ1-4, with 7 bases fitting TRBD1. The CDR3 totals 14 residues. Per germline, CDR1 SGDLS and CDR2 YYNGEE. Trimming cost V 0 bases and J 9 bases; bases outside gene matches: 5.

The chain has TRBV6-1 and TRBJ2-7; the D call may be TRBD1 or TRBD2 (5 bases each). The germline V and J ends were trimmed by 5 bases and 5 bases, with 16 bases remaining between them. CDR3 length: 14 residues. Germline values: CDR1 MNHNS, CDR2 SASEGT. The CDR3 DNA reads as TGTGCCAGCAGTTTGGGGGAGAAGATCCACGAGCAGTACTTC. Its protein product is CASSLGEKIHEQYF.

This chain uses TRBV15 with TRBJ2-1, with 8 bases identical to TRBD2. Germline loops: CDR1 LNHNV, CDR2 YYDKDF (reference sequence). Trimming removed 8 bases from V and 5 bases from J; junction bases left unmatched: 8. The CDR3 totals 14 residues. CDR3 sequence reads: CATSGGRPNNEQFF. The CDR3 DNA follows: TGTGCCACCTCGGGCGGGAGGCCCAACAATGAGCAGTTCTTC.

The chain combines TRBV11-2 with TRBJ2-2; a possible D gene is TRBD1 (6 bases). The V gene lost 7 bases and the J gene lost 7 bases, with 10 bases spanning the gap. This CDR3 is 12 amino acids long. Germline CDR1 reads SGHAT; CDR2 reads FQNNGV. CDR3 loop: CASTLRGGELFF. CDR3 coding DNA: TGTGCCAGCACCCTCAGGGGCGGGGAGCTGTTTTTT. The entire variable domain, with the rest obtained from reference TRBV11-2 and TRBJ2-2, is as follows: EAGVAQSPRYKIIEKRQSVAFWCNPISGHATLYWYQQILGQGPKLLIQFQNNGVVDDSQLPKDRFSAERLKGVDSTLKIQPAKLEDSAVYLCASTLRGGELFFGEGSRLTVL.

The gene calls are TRBV27 and TRBJ1-2; maybe TRBD1 (5 bases). Germline assignment: CDR1 MNHEY and CDR2 SMNVEV (reference sequence). The CDR3 has 11 residues. Trimming took off 5 bases at V and 7 bases at J, with 8 bases between the two ends. Here the CDR3 DNA reads TGTGCCAGCAGTGGGGCTAGTGGCTACACCTTC. Residues: CASSGASGYTF.

The count of this clone is one. The chain links TRBV14 to TRBJ2-7, with TRBD1 matching 8 bases. With 4 bases clipped from V and 2 bases from J, the junction kept 7 bases outside the gene matches. The CDR3 runs to 15 residues. CDR1 is SGHDN and CDR2 is FVKESK in the germline V gene. This chain's CDR3 is CASSRVDRGTYEQYF. As DNA, the CDR3 is TGTGCCAGCAGCCGCGTCGACAGGGGCACCTACGAGCAGTACTTC.

V usage is TRBV18 and J usage is TRBJ1-4, with D unclear. Germline V lookup: CDR1 KGHSH, CDR2 LQKENI. The V end lost 3 bases, the J end lost 7 bases, and 12 bases lay between the germline ends. The CDR3 is 14 amino acids. The CDR3 coding sequence is TGTGCCAGCTCACCTGCGGCAGGATCTGAAAAACTGTTTTTT. Translated: CASSPAAGSEKLFF.

The J gene is TRBJ2-3, the V gene TRBV6-1; 7 positions agree with TRBD2. After removal of 2 bases from V and 1 base from J, the junction contained 9 bases not matched to a gene. Germline assignment: CDR1 MNHNS and CDR2 SASEGT. The CDR3 loop spans 17 amino acids. CDR3 sequence: CASSEKGREWGTDTQYF. The CDR3, as DNA: TGTGCCAGCAGTGAAAAAGGGCGGGAGTGGGGCACAGATACGCAGTATTTT.

The DNA for the CDR3 is TGCGCCAGCAGCTTGGAGGGCAGGGGATTTCAGGAGACCCAGTACTTC. Encoded protein: CASSLEGRGFQETQYF. V usage is TRBV5-1 and J usage is TRBJ2-5, with D perhaps matching TRBD1 (6 bases). The ends were cut back, 0 bases at V and 5 bases at J, with 17 bases in the middle. CDR3 length: 16 residues. Germline values: CDR1 SGHRS, CDR2 YFSETQ.

V usage is TRBV28 and J usage is TRBJ1-2; D unclear. V dropped 0 bases and J dropped 2 bases, with 4 bases sitting between them. This CDR3 has 13 residues. Germline loops: CDR1 MDHEN, CDR2 SYDVKM. This CDR3 is CASSLWDNYGYTF. In DNA, the CDR3 is TGTGCCAGCAGTTTATGGGACAACTATGGCTACACCTTC.

This sequence joins TRBV11-2 and TRBJ2-5; 12 bases are shared with TRBD2. The CDR3 runs 17 residues. The V and J ends lost 5 bases and 2 bases, in that order; junction bases with no gene match: 9. Germline V gene sequence: CDR1 SGHAT, CDR2 FQNNGV. CDR3 DNA sequence: TGTGCCAGCAGCCGAAGTGGACTAGCGGGATTTCAAGAGACCCAGTACTTC. It yields the protein CASSRSGLAGFQETQYF.